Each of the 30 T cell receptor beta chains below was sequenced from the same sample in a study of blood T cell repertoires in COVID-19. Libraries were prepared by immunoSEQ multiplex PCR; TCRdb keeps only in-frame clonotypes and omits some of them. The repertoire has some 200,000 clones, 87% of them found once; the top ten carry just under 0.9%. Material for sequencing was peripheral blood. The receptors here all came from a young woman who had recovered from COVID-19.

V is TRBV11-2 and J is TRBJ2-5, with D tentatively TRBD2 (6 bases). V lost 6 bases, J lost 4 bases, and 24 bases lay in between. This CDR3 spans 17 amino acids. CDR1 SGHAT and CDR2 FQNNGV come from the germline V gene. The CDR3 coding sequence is TGTGCCAGCAGTTTGGGCTCCGAGACTAGTCGGAGAGAGACCCAGTACTTC. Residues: CASSLGSETSRRETQYF.

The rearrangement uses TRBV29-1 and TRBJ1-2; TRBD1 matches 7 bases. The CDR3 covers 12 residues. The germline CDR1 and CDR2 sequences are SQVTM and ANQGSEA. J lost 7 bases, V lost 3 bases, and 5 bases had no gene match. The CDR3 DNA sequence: TGCAGCGTTGAGAACAGGGGTCCTGGCTACACCTTC. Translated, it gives CSVENRGPGYTF.

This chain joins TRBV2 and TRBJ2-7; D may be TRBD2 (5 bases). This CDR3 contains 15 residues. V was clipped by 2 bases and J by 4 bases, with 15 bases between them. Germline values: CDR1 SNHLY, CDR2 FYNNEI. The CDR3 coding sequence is TGTGCCAGCAGTGAATCGGCCACCGGGGAGTACGAGCAGTACGTC. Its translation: CASSESATGEYEQYV.

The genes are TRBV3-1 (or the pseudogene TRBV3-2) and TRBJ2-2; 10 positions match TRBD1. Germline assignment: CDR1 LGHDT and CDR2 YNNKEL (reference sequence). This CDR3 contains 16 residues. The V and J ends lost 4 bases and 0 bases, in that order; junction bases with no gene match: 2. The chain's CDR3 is CASSPGQGPNTGELFF. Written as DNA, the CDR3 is TGTGCCAGCAGCCCGGGACAGGGGCCGAACACCGGGGAGCTGTTTTTT.

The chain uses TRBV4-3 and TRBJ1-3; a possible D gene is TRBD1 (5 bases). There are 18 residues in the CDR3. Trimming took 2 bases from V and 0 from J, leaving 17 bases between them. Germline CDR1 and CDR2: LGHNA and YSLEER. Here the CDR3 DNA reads TGCGCCAGCAGCCAATGGGAGGAGAGGGGCTACTCTGGAAACACCATATATTTT. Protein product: CASSQWEERGYSGNTIYF.

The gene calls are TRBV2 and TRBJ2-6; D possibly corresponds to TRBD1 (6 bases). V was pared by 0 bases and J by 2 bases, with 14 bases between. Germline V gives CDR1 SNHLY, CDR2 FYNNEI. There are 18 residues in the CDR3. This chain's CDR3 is CASSEAVGRDTGANVLTF. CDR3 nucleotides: TGTGCCAGCAGTGAAGCGGTGGGCAGGGACACTGGGGCCAACGTCCTGACTTTC.

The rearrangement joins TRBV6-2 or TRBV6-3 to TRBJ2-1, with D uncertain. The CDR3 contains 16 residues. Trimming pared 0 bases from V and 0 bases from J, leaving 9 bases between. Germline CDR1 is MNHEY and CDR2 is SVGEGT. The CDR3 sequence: CASSYSGPYSYNEQFF. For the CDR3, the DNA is TGTGCCAGCAGTTACTCGGGCCCCTACTCCTACAATGAGCAGTTCTTC.

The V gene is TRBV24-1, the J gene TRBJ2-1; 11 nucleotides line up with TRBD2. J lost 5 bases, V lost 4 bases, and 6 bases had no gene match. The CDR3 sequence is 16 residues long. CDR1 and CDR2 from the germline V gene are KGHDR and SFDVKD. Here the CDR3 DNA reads TGTGCCACCAGTGAGGTAGCGGGAGGGCCCCACAATGAGCAGTTCTTC. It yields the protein CATSEVAGGPHNEQFF.

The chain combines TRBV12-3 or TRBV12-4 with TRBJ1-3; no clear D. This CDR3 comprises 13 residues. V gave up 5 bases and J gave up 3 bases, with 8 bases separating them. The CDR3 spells CASSIDIGNTIYF. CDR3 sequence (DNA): TGTGCCAGCAGTATAGATATTGGAAACACCATATATTTT.

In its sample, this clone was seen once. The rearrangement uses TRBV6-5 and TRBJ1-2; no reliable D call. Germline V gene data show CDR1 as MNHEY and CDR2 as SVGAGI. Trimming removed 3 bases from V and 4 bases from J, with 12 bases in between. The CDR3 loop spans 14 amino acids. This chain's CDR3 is CASSYLGFGYGYTF. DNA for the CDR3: TGTGCCAGCAGTTATCTCGGTTTCGGCTATGGCTACACCTTC.

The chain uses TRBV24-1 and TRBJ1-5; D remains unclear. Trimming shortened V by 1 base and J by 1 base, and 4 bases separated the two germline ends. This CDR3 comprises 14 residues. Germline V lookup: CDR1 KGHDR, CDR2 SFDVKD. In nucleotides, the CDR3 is TGTGCCACCAGTGATTTTCGGAGCAATCAGCCCCAGCATTTT. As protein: CATSDFRSNQPQHF.

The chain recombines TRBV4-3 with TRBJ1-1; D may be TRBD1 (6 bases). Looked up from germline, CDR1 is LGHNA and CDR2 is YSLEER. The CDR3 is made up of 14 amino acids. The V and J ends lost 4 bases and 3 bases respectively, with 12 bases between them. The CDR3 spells CASSRLQGDTEAFF. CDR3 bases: TGCGCCAGCAGCCGCTTACAGGGCGACACTGAAGCTTTCTTT.

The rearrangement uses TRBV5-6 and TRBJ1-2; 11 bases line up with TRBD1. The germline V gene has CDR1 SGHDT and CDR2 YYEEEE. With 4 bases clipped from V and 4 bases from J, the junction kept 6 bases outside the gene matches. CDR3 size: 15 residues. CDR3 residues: CASSQPGTGGYGYTF. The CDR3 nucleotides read TGTGCCAGCAGCCAACCCGGGACAGGGGGCTATGGCTACACCTTC.

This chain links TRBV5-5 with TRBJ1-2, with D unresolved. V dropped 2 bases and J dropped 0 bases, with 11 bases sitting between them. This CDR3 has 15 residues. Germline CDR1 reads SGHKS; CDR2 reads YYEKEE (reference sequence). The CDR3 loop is CASSFIQKTNYGYTF. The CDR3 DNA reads TGTGCCAGCAGCTTTATTCAGAAAACTAACTATGGCTACACCTTC.

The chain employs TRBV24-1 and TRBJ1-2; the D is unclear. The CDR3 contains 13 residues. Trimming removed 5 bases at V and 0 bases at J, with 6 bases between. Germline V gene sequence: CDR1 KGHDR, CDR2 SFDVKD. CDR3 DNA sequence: TGTGCCACCAGTGGGGCCGCTAACTATGGCTACACCTTC. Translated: CATSGAANYGYTF.

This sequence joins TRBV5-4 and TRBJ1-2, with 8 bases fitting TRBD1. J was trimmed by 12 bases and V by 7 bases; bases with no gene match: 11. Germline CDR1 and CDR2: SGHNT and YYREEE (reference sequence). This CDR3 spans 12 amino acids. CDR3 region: CASRPPGGADTF. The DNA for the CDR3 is TGTGCCAGCCGGCCCCCAGGGGGCGCGGACACCTTC.

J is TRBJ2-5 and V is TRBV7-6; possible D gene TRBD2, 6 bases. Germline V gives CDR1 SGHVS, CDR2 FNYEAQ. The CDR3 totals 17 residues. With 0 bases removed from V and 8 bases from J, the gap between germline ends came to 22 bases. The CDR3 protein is CASSLAEPGTYEKTQYF. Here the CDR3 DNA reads TGTGCCAGCAGCTTAGCCGAGCCCGGGACTTACGAAAAAACCCAGTACTTC. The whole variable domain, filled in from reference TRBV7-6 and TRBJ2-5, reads GAGVSQSPRYKVTKRGQDVALRCDPISGHVSLYWYRQALGQGPEFLTYFNYEAQQDKSGLPNDRFSAERPEGSISTLTIQRTEQRDSAMYRCASSLAEPGTYEKTQYFGPGTRLLVL.

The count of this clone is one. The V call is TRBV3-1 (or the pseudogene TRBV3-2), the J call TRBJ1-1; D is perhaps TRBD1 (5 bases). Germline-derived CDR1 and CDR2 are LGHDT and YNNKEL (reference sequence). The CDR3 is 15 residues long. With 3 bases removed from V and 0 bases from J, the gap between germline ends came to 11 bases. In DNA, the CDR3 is TGTGCCAGCAGCCATGAGGGACTGATGAACACTGAAGCTTTCTTT. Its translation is CASSHEGLMNTEAFF.

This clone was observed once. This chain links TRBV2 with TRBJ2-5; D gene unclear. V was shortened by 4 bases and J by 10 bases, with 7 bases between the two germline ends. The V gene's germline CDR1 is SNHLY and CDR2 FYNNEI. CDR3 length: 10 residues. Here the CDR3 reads CASSGLDQYF. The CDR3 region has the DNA TGTGCCAGCAGTGGACTGGACCAGTACTTC. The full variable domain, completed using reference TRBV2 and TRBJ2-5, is EPEVTQTPSHQVTQMGQEVILRCVPISNHLYFYWYRQILGQKVEFLVSFYNNEISEKSEIFDDQFSVERPDGSNFTLKIRSTKLEDSAMYFCASSGLDQYFGPGTRLLVL.

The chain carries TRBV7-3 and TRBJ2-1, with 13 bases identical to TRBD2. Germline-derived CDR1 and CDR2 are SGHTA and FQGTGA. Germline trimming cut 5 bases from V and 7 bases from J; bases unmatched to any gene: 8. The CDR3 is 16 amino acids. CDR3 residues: CASSRTSGGQGNEQFF. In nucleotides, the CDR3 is TGTGCCAGCAGCCGGACTAGCGGGGGCCAAGGGAATGAGCAGTTCTTC. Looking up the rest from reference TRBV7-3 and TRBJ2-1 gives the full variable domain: GAGVSQTPSNKVTEKGKYVELRCDPISGHTALYWYRQSLGQGPEFLIYFQGTGAADDSGLPNDRFFAVRPEGSVSTLKIQRTERGDSAVYLCASSRTSGGQGNEQFFGPGTRLTVL.

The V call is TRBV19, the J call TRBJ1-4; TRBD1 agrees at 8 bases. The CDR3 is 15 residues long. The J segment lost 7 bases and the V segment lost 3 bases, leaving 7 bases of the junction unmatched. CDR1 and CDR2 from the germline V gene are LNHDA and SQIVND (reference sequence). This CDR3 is CASSMGDRHSEKLFF. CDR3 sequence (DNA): TGTGCCAGTAGTATGGGGGACAGGCACAGTGAAAAACTGTTTTTT.

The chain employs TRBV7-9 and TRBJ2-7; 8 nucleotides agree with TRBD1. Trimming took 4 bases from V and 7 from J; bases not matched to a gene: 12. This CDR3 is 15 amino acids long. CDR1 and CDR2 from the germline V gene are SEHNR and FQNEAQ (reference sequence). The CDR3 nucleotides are TGTGCCAGCAGCTCAGACAGGGGCCACCCCTGGGAGCAGTACTTC. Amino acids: CASSSDRGHPWEQYF.

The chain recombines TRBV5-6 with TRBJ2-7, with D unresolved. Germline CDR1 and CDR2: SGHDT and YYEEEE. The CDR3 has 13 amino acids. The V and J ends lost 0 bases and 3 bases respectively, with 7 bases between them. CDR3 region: CASSLGSVYEQYF. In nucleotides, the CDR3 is TGTGCCAGCAGCTTGGGGTCAGTCTACGAGCAGTACTTC.

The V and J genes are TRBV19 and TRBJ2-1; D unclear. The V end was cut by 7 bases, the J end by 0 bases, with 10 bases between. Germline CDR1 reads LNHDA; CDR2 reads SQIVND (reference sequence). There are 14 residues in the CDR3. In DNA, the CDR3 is TGTGCCAGTACCCCAGTTCACTCCTACAATGAGCAGTTCTTC. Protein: CASTPVHSYNEQFF.

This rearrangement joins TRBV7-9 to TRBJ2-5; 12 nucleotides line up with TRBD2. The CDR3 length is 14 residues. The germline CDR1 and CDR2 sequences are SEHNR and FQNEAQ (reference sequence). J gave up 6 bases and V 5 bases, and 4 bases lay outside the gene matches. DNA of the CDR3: TGTGCCAGCAGCCCTAGCGGGAGGGGAAAGACCCAGTACTTC. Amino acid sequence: CASSPSGRGKTQYF.

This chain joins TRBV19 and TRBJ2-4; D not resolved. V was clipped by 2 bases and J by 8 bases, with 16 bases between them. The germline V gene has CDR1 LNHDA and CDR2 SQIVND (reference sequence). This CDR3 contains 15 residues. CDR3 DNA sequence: TGTGCCAGTAGTATATCGCGGTCAAAACGAGACATTCAGTACTTC. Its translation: CASSISRSKRDIQYF. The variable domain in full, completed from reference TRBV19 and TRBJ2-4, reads DGGITQSPKYLFRKEGQNVTLSCEQNLNHDAMYWYRQDPGQGLRLIYYSQIVNDFQKGDIAEGYSVSREKKESFPLTVTSAQKNPTAFYLCASSISRSKRDIQYFGAGTRLSVL.

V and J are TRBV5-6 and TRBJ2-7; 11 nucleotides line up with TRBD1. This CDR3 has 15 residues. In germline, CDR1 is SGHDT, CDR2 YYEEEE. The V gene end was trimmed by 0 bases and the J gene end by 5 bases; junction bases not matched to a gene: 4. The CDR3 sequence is CASSLGTGGRNEQYF. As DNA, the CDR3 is TGTGCCAGCAGCTTGGGGACAGGGGGCAGGAACGAGCAGTACTTC.

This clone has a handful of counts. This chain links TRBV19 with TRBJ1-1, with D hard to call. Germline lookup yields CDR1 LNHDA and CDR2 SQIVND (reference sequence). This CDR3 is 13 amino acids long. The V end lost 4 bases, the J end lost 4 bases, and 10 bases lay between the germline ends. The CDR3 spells CASSTEEGTEAFF. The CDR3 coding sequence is TGTGCCAGTAGTACAGAGGAGGGCACTGAAGCTTTCTTT.

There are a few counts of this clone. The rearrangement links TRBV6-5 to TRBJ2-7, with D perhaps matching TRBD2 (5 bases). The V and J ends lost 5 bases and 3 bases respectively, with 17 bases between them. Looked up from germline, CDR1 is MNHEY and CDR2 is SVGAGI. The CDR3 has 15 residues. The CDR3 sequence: CASSPPGSSIYEQYF. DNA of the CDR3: TGTGCCAGCAGTCCTCCGGGATCGTCAATCTACGAGCAGTACTTC.

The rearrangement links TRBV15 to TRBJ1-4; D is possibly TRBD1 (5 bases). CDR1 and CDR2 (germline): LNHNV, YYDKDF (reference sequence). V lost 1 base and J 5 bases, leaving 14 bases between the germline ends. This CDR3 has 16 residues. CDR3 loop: CATSRVHTGPNEKLFF. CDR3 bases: TGTGCCACCAGCAGAGTTCACACAGGACCGAATGAAAAACTGTTTTTT.